The following is a T cell receptor beta chain sequence with its context. This record belongs to a study of blood T cell repertoires in COVID-19. About the study: T cells, B-cell-depleted T cells, or PBMCs supplied cDNA or gDNA.

Assay: immunoSEQ multiplex PCR; the TCRdb copy retains only in-frame clones and omits some. The repertoire holds about 240,000 clones, 80% to 90% seen once, with approximately 6.2% in the top ten. Sequenced sample: peripheral blood. The sequence was obtained from a man aged 55 to 70 with acute or convalescent COVID-19.

This CDR3 reads CAWSADRGSGYTF. The CDR3 DNA reads as TGTGCCTGGAGCGCTGACAGGGGGTCTGGCTACACCTTC. This chain connects TRBV30 to TRBJ1-2, with 9 nucleotides matching TRBD1. Losses at the gene ends were 3 bases for V and 7 bases for J; bases not matched to a gene: 6. This CDR3 contains 13 residues. Germline V gene sequence: CDR1 GTSNPN, CDR2 SVGIG (reference sequence).